These 32 T cell receptor beta chains were all obtained from the same sample, sequenced in a study of blood T cell repertoires in COVID-19. Only in-frame clones appear in the TCRdb table, and some are missing; sequencing was by immunoSEQ multiplex PCR. The table has a few hundred thousand clones, 80% to 85% seen once. The sample was peripheral blood. The receptors were gathered from a woman at least 80 years old with COVID-19, enrolled during active disease.

The rearrangement joins TRBV9 to TRBJ2-6; D ambiguous. Deletions cut 4 bases from V and 0 bases from J, with 8 bases between. The CDR3 runs to 15 residues. The germline gives CDR1 SGDLS, CDR2 YYNGEE. DNA of the CDR3: TGTGCCAGCAGCTTTATATCCTCTGGGGCCAACGTCCTGACTTTC. It is translated as CASSFISSGANVLTF.

V and J are TRBV5-1 and TRBJ2-2, with 9 bases identical to TRBD2. The V segment lost 4 bases and the J segment 6 bases; nucleotides outside the gene matches: 10. Germline V gene data show CDR1 as SGHRS and CDR2 as YFSETQ. The CDR3 sequence is 16 residues long. CDR3 nucleotides: TGCGCCAGCAGCCATTCGGGGCGGGAGGGCCCCGGGGAGCTGTTTTTT. Translation gives CASSHSGREGPGELFF.

The gene calls are TRBV12-5 and TRBJ1-2, with 9 bases aligning to TRBD1. CDR3 size: 14 residues. Germline V gene sequence: CDR1 LGHNT, CDR2 FRNRAP. V shed 4 bases and J 4 bases; nucleotides not matched to a gene: 4. The CDR3 nucleotides read TGTGCTAGTGGTTACGGGGACAGGGTCTATGGCTACACCTTC. As protein: CASGYGDRVYGYTF.

The V call is TRBV5-8, the J call TRBJ1-5, with a weak D call TRBD1 (5 bases). Germline V gene lookup returns CDR1 SGHTS and CDR2 YDEGEE. CDR3 length: 14 residues. Between the trimmed V and J ends, which lost 3 bases and 4 bases, there was a span of 11 bases. The CDR3 DNA sequence: TGTGCCAGCAGCTCCAGGGTTGGGAATCAGCCCCAGCATTTT. As protein: CASSSRVGNQPQHF.

In its sample, this clone was seen a few times. This chain uses TRBV28 with TRBJ2-7; D may be TRBD2 (5 bases). The V gene's germline CDR1 is MDHEN and CDR2 SYDVKM. V dropped 7 bases and J dropped 6 bases, with 19 bases sitting between them. There are 14 residues in the CDR3. CDR3 sequence reads: CASTINLMGSEQYF. CDR3 nucleotide sequence: TGTGCCAGCACCATTAATTTAATGGGGAGCGAGCAGTACTTC.

The genes are TRBV19 and TRBJ2-3, with 9 bases aligning to TRBD2. The trim removed 5 bases at V and 5 bases at J, leaving 8 bases unmatched. The germline gives CDR1 LNHDA, CDR2 SQIVND (reference sequence). The CDR3 is 15 amino acids. CDR3 sequence (DNA): TGTGCCAGTAGTCCCGCAGGACTAGCGATAGATACGCAGTATTTT. It translates to CASSPAGLAIDTQYF.

J is TRBJ1-6 and V is TRBV6-5, with 9 bases aligning to TRBD1. The J segment lost 2 bases and the V segment lost 2 bases, leaving 1 base of the junction unmatched. This CDR3 spans 16 amino acids. Germline V gene data show CDR1 as MNHEY and CDR2 as SVGAGI. The CDR3 loop reads CASSYRDRAYNSPLHF. CDR3 nucleotides: TGTGCCAGCAGTTACCGGGACAGGGCCTATAATTCACCCCTCCACTTT.

The chain links TRBV6-2 or TRBV6-3 to TRBJ2-7; 11 nucleotides agree with TRBD2. CDR3 length equals 16 residues. The germline gives CDR1 MNHEY, CDR2 SVGEGT. V dropped 5 bases and J dropped 7; count of bases not matched to a gene: 13. CDR3 residues: CASSRRLSGRAWEQYF. As DNA, the CDR3 is TGTGCCAGCAGTCGCCGTCTTAGCGGGAGGGCCTGGGAGCAGTACTTC.

CDR3 protein: CASSQSPFQGNQPQHF. Here the CDR3 DNA reads TGCGCCAGCAGCCAAAGCCCCTTCCAGGGTAATCAGCCCCAGCATTTT. V usage is TRBV4-1 and J usage is TRBJ1-5, with D possibly TRBD1 on 5 matching bases. Germline V gene data show CDR1 as MGHRA and CDR2 as YSYEKL. Trimming cost V 2 bases and J 4 bases, with 15 bases left between them. The CDR3 runs to 16 residues.

The CDR3: CASSLGAGGPNSPLHF. The CDR3 bases are TGTGCCAGCAGCTTGGGGGCGGGTGGCCCGAATTCACCCCTCCACTTT. The chain employs TRBV7-9 and TRBJ1-6, with D maybe TRBD1 (6 bases). The CDR3 runs to 16 residues. The germline CDR1 and CDR2 sequences are SEHNR and FQNEAQ (reference sequence). The V end was cut by 3 bases, the J end by 7 bases, with 16 bases between.

The chain recombines TRBV18 with TRBJ2-1; D is perhaps TRBD1 (5 bases). V was clipped by 6 bases and J by 3 bases, with 9 bases between them. From germline, CDR1 is KGHSH and CDR2 LQKENI. CDR3 length: 13 amino acids. The CDR3 DNA is TGTGCCAGCTCCAGGGAACTCTACAATGAGCAGTTCTTC. As protein: CASSRELYNEQFF.

The chain is built from TRBV3-1 (or the pseudogene TRBV3-2) and TRBJ2-5; TRBD2 agrees at 14 bases. Losses at the gene ends were 4 bases for V and 5 bases for J; bases not matched to a gene: 6. The CDR3 consists of 16 residues. Germline V lookup: CDR1 LGHDT, CDR2 YNNKEL (reference sequence). The CDR3 loop reads CASSLGLAGGRETQYF. The DNA of the CDR3 is TGTGCCAGCAGCCTTGGACTAGCGGGGGGCCGGGAGACCCAGTACTTC.

This chain uses TRBV6-5 with TRBJ2-3; 8 nucleotides match TRBD1. The germline V gene encodes CDR1 MNHEY and CDR2 SVGAGI. The CDR3 sequence is 15 residues long. Trimming removed 7 bases from V and 1 base from J; junction bases left unmatched: 7. The CDR3 region has the DNA TGTGCCAGCACCTACGGGGACAGGCGCACAGATACGCAGTATTTT. It codes for CASTYGDRRTDTQYF.

The CDR3 coding sequence is TGCGCCAGCAGCCTTGTACAGGGAAGCACAGATACGCAGTATTTT. Translated, it gives CASSLVQGSTDTQYF. The chain has TRBV4-1 and TRBJ2-3; a possible D gene is TRBD1 (6 bases). Trimming removed 4 bases at V and 0 bases at J, with 11 bases between. Germline V gene sequence: CDR1 MGHRA, CDR2 YSYEKL. The CDR3 totals 15 residues.

This clone was seen a few times. The chain links TRBV9 to TRBJ1-1, with 8 bases that match TRBD1. The CDR3 has 12 residues. J lost 7 bases, V lost 5 bases, and 4 bases had no gene match. Per germline, CDR1 SGDLS and CDR2 YYNGEE. CDR3 in DNA: TGTGCCAGCAGTACAGGGGGGAATGAAGCTTTCTTT. Its protein product is CASSTGGNEAFF. The full variable domain, its missing parts supplied by reference TRBV9 and TRBJ1-1, is DSGVTQTPKHLITATGQRVTLRCSPRSGDLSVYWYQQSLDQGLQFLIQYYNGEERAKGNILERFSAQQFPDLHSELNLSSLELGDSALYFCASSTGGNEAFFGQGTRLTVV.

This chain uses TRBV5-1 with TRBJ2-3; D is ambiguous. The CDR3 spans 14 residues. CDR1 and CDR2 (germline): SGHRS, YFSETQ. Trimming removed 0 bases from V and 5 bases from J, with 10 bases in between. The CDR3 region has the DNA TGCGCCAGCAGCTTGGGGGCCCTGCGAGATACGCAGTATTTT. Encoded protein: CASSLGALRDTQYF.

The chain is built from TRBV14 and TRBJ2-1, with D possibly being TRBD1 (5 bases). The CDR3 totals 16 residues. Germline-derived CDR1 and CDR2 are SGHDN and FVKESK. Trimming stripped 4 bases from V and 5 bases from J, with 18 bases between. The CDR3 sequence is CASSLIGQFVNNEQFF. The CDR3 coding sequence is TGTGCCAGCAGCCTTATCGGACAATTCGTTAACAATGAGCAGTTCTTC.

This sequence joins TRBV18 and TRBJ2-1, with 14 bases lining up with TRBD2. J gave up 8 bases and V 7 bases, and 7 bases lay outside the gene matches. Germline assignment: CDR1 KGHSH and CDR2 LQKENI. CDR3 length: 15 amino acids. The CDR3 is CASLTGTSGSYEQFF. Here the CDR3 DNA reads TGTGCCAGCTTAACCGGGACTAGCGGGAGCTATGAGCAGTTCTTC. Full variable domain (outside the CDR3, taken from reference TRBV18 and TRBJ2-1): NAGVMQNPRHLVRRRGQEARLRCSPMKGHSHVYWYRQLPEEGLKFMVYLQKENIIDESGMPKERFSAEFPKEGPSILRIQQVVRGDSAAYFCASLTGTSGSYEQFFGPGTRLTVL.

This chain links TRBV19 with TRBJ2-5; perhaps TRBD1 as D (5 bases). There are 16 residues in the CDR3. Germline CDR1 LNHDA, CDR2 SQIVND (reference sequence). The ends were cut back, 5 bases at V and 5 bases at J, with 21 bases in the middle. CDR3 DNA sequence: TGTGCCAGTAGTCCCCTCACAGGATTCCAGAGGGAGACCCAGTACTTC. Translation: CASSPLTGFQRETQYF.

Comments on this clone: Other DNA variants within this sample encode the same CDR3. The J gene is TRBJ1-3, the V gene TRBV7-9; 8 bases align to TRBD1. Germline CDR1 reads SEHNR; CDR2 reads FQNEAQ (reference sequence). The CDR3 has 14 amino acids. Losses at the gene ends were 4 bases for V and 4 bases for J; bases not matched to a gene: 3. CDR3 DNA: TGTGCCAGCAGCTCCCGGGACAGGGGAAACACCATATATTTT. Residues: CASSSRDRGNTIYF.

The chain couples TRBV5-1 to TRBJ1-1; D unclear. The length of the CDR3 is 15 residues. The germline V gene encodes CDR1 SGHRS and CDR2 YFSETQ. Trimming took 1 base from V and 1 from J, leaving 11 bases between them. The CDR3 here is CASSLPERENTEAFF. The CDR3 DNA reads TGCGCCAGCAGCTTGCCGGAGAGAGAGAACACTGAAGCTTTCTTT.

This clone was recorded a few times. A read error may account for a junction end that differs from germline. This chain uses TRBV15 with TRBJ2-5; 9 bases match TRBD2. CDR3 length equals 13 residues. Germline values: CDR1 LNHNV, CDR2 YYDKDF (reference sequence). CDR3 amino acids: CAPSRAGGETQYF. The DNA for the CDR3 is TGTGCCCCCAGCAGGGCGGGGGGGGAGACCCAGTACTTC.

The rearrangement links TRBV6-1 to TRBJ1-1; TRBD1 is a possible D gene (5 bases). V lost 3 bases and J lost 2, with 10 bases in between. Germline V lookup: CDR1 MNHNS, CDR2 SASEGT. The CDR3 is 14 residues long. The CDR3 region is CASSDRQINTEAFF. In DNA, the CDR3 is TGTGCCAGCAGTGACCGACAGATAAACACTGAAGCTTTCTTT.

The V gene is TRBV7-2, the J gene TRBJ1-5, with 11 positions matching TRBD1. The germline gives CDR1 SGHTA, CDR2 FQGNSA. V lost 5 bases to trimming and J lost 2 bases; unmatched junction nucleotides: 8. The length of the CDR3 is 17 residues. The CDR3 is CASSTGTGGGGNQPQHF. Written as DNA, the CDR3 is TGTGCCAGCAGCACCGGGACAGGGGGAGGGGGCAATCAGCCCCAGCATTTT.

The chain is built from TRBV6-5 and TRBJ1-4, with a possible D match to TRBD1 (6 bases). The ends were cut back, 7 bases at V and 3 bases at J, with 15 bases in the middle. The CDR3 extends over 15 amino acids. Germline V CDR1 and CDR2: MNHEY, SVGAGI. The CDR3 loop is CASTLGGASNEKLFF. In DNA, the CDR3 is TGTGCCAGCACCCTCGGGGGGGCGTCTAATGAAAAACTGTTTTTT.

The chain uses TRBV28 and TRBJ2-7, with TRBD1 matching 8 bases. This CDR3 contains 14 residues. Germline loops: CDR1 MDHEN, CDR2 SYDVKM. V shed 5 bases, J shed 9 bases, and the junction held 12 bases outside the gene matches. The CDR3 bases are TGTGCCAGCAGTCAATTGGACAGGGTACTTGGGCAGTACTTC. Protein sequence: CASSQLDRVLGQYF. Full variable domain (rest looked up from reference TRBV28 and TRBJ2-7): DVKVTQSSRYLVKRTGEKVFLECVQDMDHENMFWYRQDPGLGLRLIYFSYDVKMKEKGDIPEGYSVSREKKERFSLILESASTNQTSMYLCASSQLDRVLGQYFGPGTRLTVT.

This clone was seen only a few times. The chain uses TRBV12-3 or TRBV12-4 and TRBJ1-2; D gene ambiguous. Trimming shortened V by 6 bases and J by 7 bases, and 12 bases separated the two germline ends. This CDR3 is 12 amino acids long. CDR3 DNA sequence: TGTGCCAGCAGCCCAAATTTGGCTGGCTACACCTTC. It translates to CASSPNLAGYTF.

The chain carries TRBV18 and TRBJ1-5; 7 bases align to TRBD1. The CDR3 is 14 amino acids. Looked up from germline, CDR1 is KGHSH and CDR2 is LQKENI. Unmatched junction bases numbered 2, after V lost 3 bases and J lost 3 bases. The CDR3 here is CASSPTGNNQPQHF. CDR3 sequence (DNA): TGTGCCAGCTCACCGACAGGGAACAATCAGCCCCAGCATTTT.

The V gene is TRBV19, the J gene TRBJ2-1; TRBD2 agrees at 7 bases. CDR3 size: 16 residues. Germline values: CDR1 LNHDA, CDR2 SQIVND (reference sequence). Germline trimming cut 7 bases from V and 2 bases from J; bases unmatched to any gene: 11. CDR3 in DNA: TGTGCCAGTACTAGCCGGGGCGGGGGACCCTACAATGAGCAGTTCTTC. Its translation is CASTSRGGGPYNEQFF. Drawing the rest from reference TRBV19 and TRBJ2-1, the complete variable domain is DGGITQSPKYLFRKEGQNVTLSCEQNLNHDAMYWYRQDPGQGLRLIYYSQIVNDFQKGDIAEGYSVSREKKESFPLTVTSAQKNPTAFYLCASTSRGGGPYNEQFFGPGTRLTVL.

The chain combines TRBV18 with TRBJ1-1; 7 bases are shared with TRBD1. With 5 bases clipped from V and 8 bases from J, the junction kept 5 bases outside the gene matches. The CDR3 runs 12 residues. Per the germline V gene, CDR1 is KGHSH and CDR2 is LQKENI. The CDR3 DNA follows: TGTGCCAGCTCAGACAGGGTTTCCGAAGCTTTCTTT. This encodes CASSDRVSEAFF.

This clone has just one count. The rearrangement links TRBV5-1 to TRBJ1-2; tentatively, D is TRBD1 (5 bases). V was pared by 4 bases and J by 5 bases, with 18 bases between. Germline-derived CDR1 and CDR2 are SGHRS and YFSETQ. The CDR3 extends over 15 amino acids. The CDR3 DNA is TGCGCCAGCAGCGAAAATCTGGGCAGGGCATATGGCTACACCTTC. It codes for CASSENLGRAYGYTF.

The V gene is TRBV3-1 (or the pseudogene TRBV3-2), the J gene TRBJ2-2; TRBD2 aligns across 8 bases. Germline V gene lookup returns CDR1 LGHDT and CDR2 YNNKEL (reference sequence). V shed 4 bases and J 2 bases; nucleotides not matched to a gene: 9. The CDR3 has 17 amino acids. The CDR3 loop reads CASSPTILAGNTGELFF. In DNA, the CDR3 is TGTGCCAGCAGCCCAACAATCCTAGCGGGTAACACCGGGGAGCTGTTTTTT.